The next 4 T cell receptor beta chains were all read from a single sample in a study of PD-L1 blockade in urothelial cancer. Profiling relied on immunoSEQ multiplex PCR, and the TCRdb table lists in-frame clones only, not all of them. This repertoire shows approximately 100,000 clones, about 89% found once; its top ten account for 0.85% to 1%. The material was PBMCs, obtained around atezolizumab (anti-PD-L1) treatment. The source of these receptors is a woman older than 75 with urothelial cancer.

The gene calls are TRBV6-1 and TRBJ1-1; a possible D gene is TRBD1 (6 bases). Germline V gene lookup returns CDR1 MNHNS and CDR2 SASEGT. V was clipped by 8 bases and J by 0 bases, with 10 bases between them. The CDR3 is 13 residues long. CDR3 sequence reads: CASGDTLNTEAFF. As DNA, the CDR3 is TGTGCCAGCGGGGACACCTTGAACACTGAAGCTTTCTTT.

The rearrangement joins TRBV4-1 to TRBJ2-5; D uncertain. This CDR3 is built from 15 residues. Trimming stripped 1 base from V and 3 bases from J, with 12 bases between. Germline V gene data show CDR1 as MGHRA and CDR2 as YSYEKL. This CDR3 reads CASSQVEAVEETQYF. The DNA for the CDR3 is TGCGCCAGCAGCCAAGTTGAGGCGGTAGAAGAGACCCAGTACTTC.

V is TRBV7-2 and J is TRBJ1-2; D gene unclear. The CDR3 consists of 13 residues. Germline CDR1 SGHTA, CDR2 FQGNSA. Trimming shortened V by 5 bases and J by 6 bases, and 13 bases separated the two germline ends. This CDR3 reads CASSPPARDGYTF. CDR3 bases: TGTGCCAGCAGCCCCCCCGCACGGGATGGCTACACCTTC.

The V gene is TRBV10-1, the J gene TRBJ1-1; tentative D call: TRBD1 (6 bases). This CDR3 is 17 amino acids long. Germline CDR1 WNHNN, CDR2 SYGVQD (reference sequence). V was shortened by 4 bases and J by 1 base, with 19 bases between the two germline ends. The CDR3 DNA follows: TGCGCCAGCAGTGCCAGGGGATCGCCCCTTTGGAACACTGAAGCTTTCTTT. Translated: CASSARGSPLWNTEAFF.